The 21 T cell receptor beta chains below come from one sample, sequenced in a study of CD8 T cells in Susac syndrome. Random hexamers were used to reverse transcribe about 0.5 to 1 ug of RNA. TCRdb re-derived calls from the immunoSEQ multiplex PCR reads in MiXCR, one entry per CDR3 protein. This table has some 200,000 distinct CDR3 sequences, about 94% appearing once. The sequencing sample was made of CD8+ T cells from PBMCs. Receptors were obtained from a human donor with multiple sclerosis.

The chain employs TRBV28 and TRBJ2-2; 9 bases are shared with TRBD1. The CDR3 covers 17 residues. V gave up 5 bases and J gave up 5 bases; unmatched junction bases: 12. The germline V gene encodes CDR1 MDHEN and CDR2 SYDVKM. The CDR3 DNA reads as TGTGCCAGCAGTCCACCGGGACAGGGCTCGTGGACCGGGGAGCTGTTTTTT. It codes for CASSPPGQGSWTGELFF.

The chain links TRBV5-8 to TRBJ2-1; 8 bases map to TRBD2. V shed 2 bases, J shed 4 bases, and the junction held 8 bases outside the gene matches. This CDR3 has 16 residues. Germline CDR1 is SGHTS and CDR2 is YDEGEE. Here the CDR3 DNA reads TGTGCCAGCAGCTTTGCGGGGGGAAGGGCATACAATGAGCAGTTCTTC. It codes for CASSFAGGRAYNEQFF.

The table lists this clonotype with a count of one. V usage is TRBV9 and J usage is TRBJ1-6; tentative D call: TRBD1 (5 bases). There are 15 residues in the CDR3. V lost 4 bases and J 10 bases, leaving 18 bases between the germline ends. CDR1 is SGDLS, CDR2 YYNGEE, per germline. The CDR3 region has the DNA TGTGCCAGCAGCCCCCCCCAGGGCGAGGGCTCACCCCTCCACTTT. Its translation is CASSPPQGEGSPLHF.

The chain couples TRBV5-1 to TRBJ2-3; 8 bases fit TRBD2. The germline V gene encodes CDR1 SGHRS and CDR2 YFSETQ. After removal of 1 base from V and 3 bases from J, the junction contained 13 bases not matched to a gene. CDR3 size: 18 residues. CDR3 DNA: TGCGCCAGCAGCTTGCCGGGACTAGAGGGAGTACAGACAGATACGCAGTATTTT. This encodes CASSLPGLEGVQTDTQYF.

This clonotype occurred once. This chain joins TRBV11-2 and TRBJ2-5; D possibly matches TRBD1 or TRBD2 (7 bases each). Trimming removed 7 bases from V and 7 bases from J, with 25 bases in between. This CDR3 is 16 amino acids long. Germline V lookup: CDR1 SGHAT, CDR2 FQNNGV. The CDR3 region is CASTPSAGQHSWTQYF. The CDR3 DNA is TGTGCCAGCACCCCGTCAGCGGGACAGCACTCTTGGACCCAGTACTTC. The complete variable domain, with remaining parts taken from reference TRBV11-2 and TRBJ2-5, reads EAGVAQSPRYKIIEKRQSVAFWCNPISGHATLYWYQQILGQGPKLLIQFQNNGVVDDSQLPKDRFSAERLKGVDSTLKIQPAKLEDSAVYLCASTPSAGQHSWTQYFGPGTRLLVL.

CDR3 residues: CASSAAQGADTEAFF. CDR3 sequence (DNA): TGTGCCAGTAGCGCCGCGCAGGGGGCCGACACTGAAGCTTTCTTT. V and J are TRBV19 and TRBJ1-1; TRBD1 aligns across 8 bases. Germline V gives CDR1 LNHDA, CDR2 SQIVND (reference sequence). V lost 6 bases, J lost 3 bases, and 9 bases stayed unmatched. CDR3 size: 15 residues.

The chain couples TRBV29-1 to TRBJ2-3, with 11 bases lining up with TRBD2. Per the germline V gene, CDR1 is SQVTM and CDR2 is ANQGSEA. The CDR3 extends over 15 amino acids. V lost 7 bases, J lost 6 bases, and 12 bases stayed unmatched. The CDR3 nucleotides read TGCAGCGCCAGCCAACTAGCGGGGGCAGAGGATACGCAGTATTTT. Translating it yields CSASQLAGAEDTQYF.

The V gene is TRBV7-9, the J gene TRBJ2-2; D perhaps matches TRBD2 (6 bases). CDR3 length: 16 amino acids. The V gene lost 3 bases and the J gene lost 4 bases, with 15 bases spanning the gap. Looked up from germline, CDR1 is SEHNR and CDR2 is FQNEAQ (reference sequence). The CDR3 DNA reads TGTGCCAGCAGCTTTCCGGGGGTCTCTTTCACCGGGGAGCTGTTTTTT. Its protein product is CASSFPGVSFTGELFF.

The chain joins TRBV30 to TRBJ1-2, with 10 nucleotides matching TRBD1. Unmatched junction bases numbered 3, after V lost 5 bases and J lost 3 bases. Germline-derived CDR1 and CDR2 are GTSNPN and SVGIG (reference sequence). This CDR3 region has 13 residues. This CDR3 is CAWGQGGDYGYTF. In DNA, the CDR3 is TGTGCCTGGGGACAGGGGGGAGACTATGGCTACACCTTC. Based on the CDR3 plus reference TRBV30 and TRBJ1-2, the full variable domain is SQTIHQWPATLVQPVGSPLSLECTVEGTSNPNLYWYRQAAGRGLQLLFYSVGIGQISSEVPQNLSASRPQDRQFILSSKKLLLSDSGFYLCAWGQGGDYGYTFGSGTRLTVV.

This chain connects TRBV7-9 to TRBJ1-1; possible D gene TRBD1, 6 bases. CDR3 size: 15 residues. V was pared by 5 bases and J by 1 base, with 14 bases between. Germline CDR1 reads SEHNR; CDR2 reads FQNEAQ (reference sequence). CDR3 sequence: CASSLPGGWNTEAFF. DNA of the CDR3: TGTGCCAGCAGCCTCCCTGGGGGCTGGAACACTGAAGCTTTCTTT.

The chain carries TRBV15 and TRBJ2-1; a weak D match, TRBD2 (6 bases). The CDR3 is 15 amino acids. The V gene lost 0 bases and the J gene lost 3 bases, with 9 bases spanning the gap. Germline CDR1 reads LNHNV; CDR2 reads YYDKDF (reference sequence). The CDR3 DNA follows: TGTGCCACCAGCAGAGATCGGGACTTCTACAATGAGCAGTTCTTC. The encoded protein is CATSRDRDFYNEQFF.

The chain has TRBV7-3 and TRBJ2-1; no firm D call. CDR3 length: 12 residues. V gave up 0 bases and J gave up 5 bases, with 2 bases separating them. Germline V lookup: CDR1 SGHTA, CDR2 FQGTGA. The CDR3 sequence is CASSLTNNEQFF. The CDR3 region has the DNA TGTGCCAGCAGCTTAACCAACAATGAGCAGTTCTTC.

The rearrangement uses TRBV27 and TRBJ1-1; 7 bases are shared with TRBD1. CDR3 size: 15 residues. Per the germline V gene, CDR1 is MNHEY and CDR2 is SMNVEV (reference sequence). The J segment lost 2 bases and the V segment lost 6 bases, leaving 9 bases of the junction unmatched. The CDR3 region has the DNA TGTGCCAGCAGCAGCCCGACAGGGAGAAACACTGAAGCTTTCTTT. It codes for CASSSPTGRNTEAFF.

The gene calls are TRBV7-9 and TRBJ1-4; D is possibly TRBD1 (6 bases). Trimming removed 8 bases from V and 12 bases from J, with 16 bases in between. There are 12 residues in the CDR3. Germline V gene sequence: CDR1 SEHNR, CDR2 FQNEAQ (reference sequence). DNA of the CDR3: TGTGCCAGCGGGGGGGCTCATGAGGAACTGTTTTTT. This codes for CASGGAHEELFF.

The J gene is TRBJ2-7, the V gene TRBV30, with D unresolved. Deletions cut 5 bases from V and 5 bases from J, with 13 bases between. The CDR3 is 12 amino acids. Per the germline V gene, CDR1 is GTSNPN and CDR2 is SVGIG (reference sequence). CDR3 amino acids: CAWAPRNHEQYF. In DNA form, the CDR3 reads TGTGCCTGGGCCCCTCGGAACCACGAGCAGTACTTC. Combining the CDR3 with reference TRBV30 and TRBJ2-7 gives the whole variable domain SQTIHQWPATLVQPVGSPLSLECTVEGTSNPNLYWYRQAAGRGLQLLFYSVGIGQISSEVPQNLSASRPQDRQFILSSKKLLLSDSGFYLCAWAPRNHEQYFGPGTRLTVT.

The V call is TRBV6-2 or TRBV6-3, the J call TRBJ2-3; D might be TRBD1 (5 bases). CDR1 and CDR2 from the germline V gene are MNHEY and SVGEGT. With 2 bases removed from V and 11 bases from J, the gap between germline ends came to 17 bases. The CDR3 runs 14 residues. The CDR3 here is CASSYQGLYDGQYF. DNA of the CDR3: TGTGCCAGCAGTTACCAGGGTCTGTACGACGGGCAGTATTTT.

This sequence joins TRBV11-2 and TRBJ2-5; tentative D call: TRBD2 (6 bases). The germline V gene has CDR1 SGHAT and CDR2 FQNNGV. The CDR3 consists of 14 residues. Trimming removed 2 bases from V and 2 bases from J, with 9 bases in between. DNA of the CDR3: TGTGCCAGCAGCTTACTAGCGACTCAAGAGACCCAGTACTTC. It specifies CASSLLATQETQYF.

The chain couples TRBV19 to TRBJ1-1, with 8 bases matching TRBD1. This CDR3 spans 15 amino acids. CDR1 and CDR2 (germline): LNHDA, SQIVND (reference sequence). Trimming cost V 6 bases and J 1 base; bases outside gene matches: 7. Written as DNA, the CDR3 is TGTGCCAGTAGGGAACCCGACAGGGGGAACACTGAAGCTTTCTTT. Translated: CASREPDRGNTEAFF.

The CDR3: CACPKGMDYEQYF. The DNA of the CDR3 is TGTGCCTGCCCCAAGGGTATGGACTACGAGCAGTACTTC. The chain is built from TRBV9 and TRBJ2-7; D gene unclear. The CDR3 runs 13 residues. The germline gives CDR1 SGDLS, CDR2 YYNGEE. Trimming took 10 bases from V and 3 from J, leaving 17 bases between them.

The rearrangement links TRBV6-5 to TRBJ2-5; D ambiguous. V was pared by 2 bases and J by 5 bases, with 12 bases between. Germline CDR1 reads MNHEY; CDR2 reads SVGAGI. The CDR3 contains 14 residues. As DNA, the CDR3 is TGTGCCAGCAGTTACCTTTCCGCCCGTGAGACCCAGTACTTC. Translated, it gives CASSYLSARETQYF.

The chain uses TRBV9 and TRBJ2-1, with 8 bases matching TRBD2. The CDR3 loop spans 15 amino acids. J was trimmed by 5 bases and V by 1 base; bases with no gene match: 5. The V gene's germline CDR1 is SGDLS and CDR2 YYNGEE. CDR3 bases: TGTGCCAGCAGCGTAAGCGGGAGCCCACACAATGAGCAGTTCTTC. Its protein is CASSVSGSPHNEQFF.